The rows below give T cell receptor beta chains drawn from one sample of a study of cytomegalovirus exposure and HLA in healthy donors. Profiled with immunoSEQ multiplex PCR; TCRdb holds only in-frame clones, not every one. The sample is made up of 150,000 to 250,000 clones, and the top ten hold 0.74% of it. Material for sequencing was PBMCs. The source of these receptors is a boy aged 5-17 years in good health and CMV-seronegative. Each CDR3 is given with its conserved first and last residue. The order of the fields is J gene, V gene, D gene, CDR3 protein, CDR3 DNA. The D gene is left open where the match is weak.

j_call: TRBJ2-1
v_call: TRBV5-5
d_call: TRBD2
cdr3_aa: CASSARLAGLYNEQFF
cdr3_nt: TGTGCCAGCAGCGCCAGACTAGCGGGGCTCTACAATGAGCAGTTCTTC

j_call: TRBJ1-2
v_call: TRBV14
d_call: TRBD1
cdr3_aa: CASSQEGQGADGYTF
cdr3_nt: TGTGCCAGCAGCCAAGAAGGGCAGGGGGCCGATGGCTACACCTTC

j_call: TRBJ2-7
v_call: TRBV6-7
d_call: .
cdr3_aa: CASSYLGRESYEQYF
cdr3_nt: TGTGCCAGCAGTTACCTTGGCAGGGAATCCTACGAGCAGTACTTC

j_call: TRBJ1-3
v_call: TRBV6-1
d_call: TRBD1
cdr3_aa: CASSHDRATGNTIYF
cdr3_nt: TGTGCCAGCAGTCACGACAGGGCTACTGGAAACACCATATATTTT

j_call: TRBJ2-7
v_call: TRBV7-6
d_call: .
cdr3_aa: CASRRGEQYF
cdr3_nt: TGTGCCAGCAGAAGGGGCGAGCAGTACTTC

j_call: TRBJ1-1
v_call: TRBV7-9
d_call: TRBD1
cdr3_aa: CASSPPIGDRKNYEAFF
cdr3_nt: TGTGCCAGCAGCCCACCGATCGGGGACAGGAAAAACTATGAAGCTTTCTTT

j_call: TRBJ1-6
v_call: TRBV4-1
d_call: .
cdr3_aa: CASSQVRDSPLHF
cdr3_nt: TGCGCCAGCAGCCAAGTCCGGGATTCACCCCTCCACTTT

j_call: TRBJ2-2
v_call: TRBV19
d_call: .
cdr3_aa: CASSSLGLALTGELFF
cdr3_nt: TGTGCCAGTAGCTCACTGGGACTGGCACTTACCGGGGAGCTGTTTTTT

j_call: TRBJ2-7
v_call: TRBV5-4
d_call: .
cdr3_aa: CASSVGSRRWAYEQYF
cdr3_nt: TGTGCCAGCAGCGTCGGGAGTCGACGGTGGGCCTACGAGCAGTACTTC

j_call: TRBJ2-7
v_call: TRBV5-4
d_call: .
cdr3_aa: CASSLATLESHEQYF
cdr3_nt: TGTGCCAGCAGCTTGGCCACTCTAGAATCCCACGAGCAGTACTTC

j_call: TRBJ1-5
v_call: TRBV21-1
d_call: .
cdr3_aa: CASSKDRGGQRNVTNQPQHF
cdr3_nt: TGTGCCAGCAGCAAAGATAGAGGGGGACAACGGAATGTGACCAATCAGCCCCAGCATTTT

j_call: TRBJ2-5
v_call: TRBV5-4
d_call: .
cdr3_aa: CASSSRDTPGAQYF
cdr3_nt: TGTGCCAGCAGCTCCCGCGACACGCCGGGGGCCCAGTACTTC

j_call: TRBJ1-1
v_call: TRBV27
d_call: .
cdr3_aa: CASSSAAVKGNTEAFF
cdr3_nt: TGTGCCAGCAGCTCAGCGGCAGTAAAAGGGAACACTGAAGCTTTCTTT

j_call: TRBJ1-4
v_call: TRBV9
d_call: .
cdr3_aa: CASSAGHPNEKLFF
cdr3_nt: TGTGCCAGCAGCGCAGGGCACCCTAATGAAAAACTGTTTTTT

j_call: TRBJ2-2
v_call: TRBV12-5
d_call: TRBD2
cdr3_aa: CASGLLRTGGGELFF
cdr3_nt: TGTGCTAGTGGTTTGTTACGGACGGGAGGCGGGGAGCTGTTTTTT

j_call: TRBJ2-1
v_call: TRBV5-1
d_call: TRBD1
cdr3_aa: CASSKTGVSYNEQFF
cdr3_nt: TGCGCCAGCAGCAAAACAGGGGTCTCCTACAATGAGCAGTTCTTC

j_call: TRBJ1-4
v_call: TRBV19
d_call: .
cdr3_aa: CASTSNSGYEKLFF
cdr3_nt: TGTGCCAGTACCTCAAACAGTGGGTATGAAAAACTGTTTTTT

j_call: TRBJ2-1
v_call: TRBV15
d_call: .
cdr3_aa: CATSDFNNEQFF
cdr3_nt: TGTGCCACCAGCGACTTTAACAATGAGCAGTTCTTC

j_call: TRBJ2-3
v_call: TRBV15
d_call: .
cdr3_aa: CATSREVVAAPDTQYF
cdr3_nt: TGTGCCACCAGCAGAGAGGTTGTAGCTGCCCCAGATACGCAGTATTTT

j_call: TRBJ1-3
v_call: TRBV5-6
d_call: .
cdr3_aa: CASSLLGGNTIYF
cdr3_nt: TGTGCCAGCAGTCTACTAGGGGGAAACACCATATATTTT

j_call: TRBJ2-2
v_call: TRBV11-1
d_call: TRBD1
cdr3_aa: CASERDRGNTGELFF
cdr3_nt: TGTGCCAGCGAACGGGACAGGGGGAACACCGGGGAGCTGTTTTTT

j_call: TRBJ1-5
v_call: TRBV6-5
d_call: TRBD1
cdr3_aa: CASGQGSNQPQHF
cdr3_nt: TGTGCCAGTGGACAGGGAAGCAATCAGCCCCAGCATTTT

j_call: TRBJ1-1
v_call: TRBV5-1
d_call: .
cdr3_aa: CASSLSVSGTEAFF
cdr3_nt: TGCGCCAGCAGCTTGTCGGTCTCGGGCACTGAAGCTTTCTTT

j_call: TRBJ2-3
v_call: TRBV6-5
d_call: TRBD2
cdr3_aa: CASSTLGRAQYF
cdr3_nt: TGTGCCAGCAGTACCCTGGGGAGGGCGCAGTATTTT

j_call: TRBJ2-7
v_call: TRBV5-5
d_call: TRBD1
cdr3_aa: CASRSPGQYSYEQYF
cdr3_nt: TGTGCCAGCAGATCCCCGGGACAGTACTCCTACGAGCAGTACTTC

j_call: TRBJ1-1
v_call: TRBV6-6
d_call: .
cdr3_aa: CATHRRGVNTEAFF
cdr3_nt: TGTGCCACCCACCGCCGGGGAGTGAACACTGAAGCTTTCTTT

j_call: TRBJ2-3
v_call: TRBV30
d_call: .
cdr3_aa: CAWSVLAVKTDTQYF
cdr3_nt: TGTGCCTGGAGTGTACTAGCAGTGAAGACAGATACGCAGTATTTT

j_call: TRBJ1-5
v_call: TRBV7-8
d_call: TRBD1
cdr3_aa: CASSREGTENQPQHF
cdr3_nt: TGTGCCAGCAGCCGAGAAGGGACAGAGAATCAGCCCCAGCATTTT

j_call: TRBJ2-7
v_call: TRBV2
d_call: .
cdr3_aa: CASKGGTSGEQYF
cdr3_nt: TGTGCCAGCAAGGGGGGGACCTCCGGGGAGCAGTACTTC

j_call: TRBJ1-6
v_call: TRBV4-2
d_call: .
cdr3_aa: CASSQYTGTPNSPLHF
cdr3_nt: TGTGCCAGCAGCCAGTATACCGGGACACCAAATTCACCCCTCCACTTT

j_call: TRBJ2-7
v_call: TRBV27
d_call: .
cdr3_aa: CASRLDRALSYEQYF
cdr3_nt: TGTGCCAGCAGACTCGACAGAGCCCTCTCCTACGAGCAGTACTTC

j_call: TRBJ2-5
v_call: TRBV11-2
d_call: TRBD1
cdr3_aa: CASSPQPGGGETQYF
cdr3_nt: TGTGCCAGCAGCCCCCAACCAGGGGGCGGGGAGACCCAGTACTTC

j_call: TRBJ2-7
v_call: TRBV7-8
d_call: TRBD1
cdr3_aa: CASSLDRGDEQYF
cdr3_nt: TGTGCCAGCAGCTTAGACAGGGGCGACGAGCAGTACTTC

j_call: TRBJ1-3
v_call: TRBV9
d_call: .
cdr3_aa: CASSVAPSWQGGEAIYF
cdr3_nt: TGTGCCAGCAGCGTAGCCCCCTCATGGCAGGGAGGTGAAGCCATATATTTT

j_call: TRBJ1-1
v_call: TRBV29-1
d_call: .
cdr3_aa: CSVLGGVVSNTEAFF
cdr3_nt: TGCAGCGTTCTTGGGGGGGTCGTATCGAACACTGAAGCTTTCTTT